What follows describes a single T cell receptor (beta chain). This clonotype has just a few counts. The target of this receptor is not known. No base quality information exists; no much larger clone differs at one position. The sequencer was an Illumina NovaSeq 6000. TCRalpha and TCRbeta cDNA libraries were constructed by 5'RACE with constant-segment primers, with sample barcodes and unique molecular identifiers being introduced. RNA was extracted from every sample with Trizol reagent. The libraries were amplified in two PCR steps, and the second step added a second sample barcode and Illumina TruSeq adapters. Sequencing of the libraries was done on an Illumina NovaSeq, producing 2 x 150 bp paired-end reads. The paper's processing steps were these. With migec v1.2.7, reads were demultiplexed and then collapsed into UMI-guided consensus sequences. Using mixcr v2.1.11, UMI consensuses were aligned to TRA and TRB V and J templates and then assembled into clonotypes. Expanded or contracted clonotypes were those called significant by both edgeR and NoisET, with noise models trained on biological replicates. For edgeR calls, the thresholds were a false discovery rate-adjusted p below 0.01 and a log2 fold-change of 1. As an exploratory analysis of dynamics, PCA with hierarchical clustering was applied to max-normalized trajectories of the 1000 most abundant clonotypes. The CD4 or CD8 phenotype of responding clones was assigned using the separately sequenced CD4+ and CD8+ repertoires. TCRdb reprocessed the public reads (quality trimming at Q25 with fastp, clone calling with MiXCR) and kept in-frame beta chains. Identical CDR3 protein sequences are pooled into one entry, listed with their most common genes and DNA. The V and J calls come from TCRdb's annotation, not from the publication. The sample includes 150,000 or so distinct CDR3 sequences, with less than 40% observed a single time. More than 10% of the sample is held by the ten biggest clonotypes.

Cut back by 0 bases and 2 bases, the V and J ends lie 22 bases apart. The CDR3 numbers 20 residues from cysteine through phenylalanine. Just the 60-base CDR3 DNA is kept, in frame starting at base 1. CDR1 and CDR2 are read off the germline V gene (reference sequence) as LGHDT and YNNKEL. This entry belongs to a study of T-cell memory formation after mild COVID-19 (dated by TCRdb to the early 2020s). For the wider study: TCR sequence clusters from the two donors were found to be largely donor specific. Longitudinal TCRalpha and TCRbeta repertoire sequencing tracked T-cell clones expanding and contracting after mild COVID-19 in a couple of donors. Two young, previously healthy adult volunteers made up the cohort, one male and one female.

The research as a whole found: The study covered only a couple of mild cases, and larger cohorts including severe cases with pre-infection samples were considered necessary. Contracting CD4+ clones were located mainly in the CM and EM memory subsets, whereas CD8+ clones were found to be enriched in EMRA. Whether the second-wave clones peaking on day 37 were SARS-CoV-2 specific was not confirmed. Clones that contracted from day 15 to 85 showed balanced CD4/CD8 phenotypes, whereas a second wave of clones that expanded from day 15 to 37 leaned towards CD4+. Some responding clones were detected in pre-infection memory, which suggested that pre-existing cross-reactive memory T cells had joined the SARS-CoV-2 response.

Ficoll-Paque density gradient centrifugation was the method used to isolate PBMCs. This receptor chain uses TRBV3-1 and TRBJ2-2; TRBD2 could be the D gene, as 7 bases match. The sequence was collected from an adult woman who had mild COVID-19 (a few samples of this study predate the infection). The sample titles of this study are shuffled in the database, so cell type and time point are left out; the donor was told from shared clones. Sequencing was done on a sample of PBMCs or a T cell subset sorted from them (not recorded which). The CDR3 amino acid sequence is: CASSQEVLGRGGPNTGELFF. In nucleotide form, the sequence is TGTGCCAGCAGCCAAGAAGTGTTAGGCCGCGGGGGCCCAAACACCGGGGAGCTGTTTTTT. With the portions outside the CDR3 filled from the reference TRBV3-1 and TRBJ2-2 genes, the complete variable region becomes DTAVSQTPKYLVTQMGNDKSIKCEQNLGHDTMYWYKQDSKKFLKIMFSYNNKELIINETVPNRFSPKSPDKAHLNLHINSLELGDSAVYFCASSQEVLGRGGPNTGELFFGEGSRLTVL.